These T cell receptor beta chains were read from a single sample in a study of HIV-infected patients and healthy controls. One entry per CDR3 protein, called by TCRdb with MiXCR from the 5' RACE reads. Among 13,000 or so distinct CDR3 sequences listed, roughly 10% were seen once. Sequenced input: blood. These TCRs come from an adult in good health. Each CDR3 is given with its conserved first and last residue. A D gene is named only where the DNA matches it firmly. Not all rows give a size; the values are once, few, many and, for expanded clones, a class.

clone size	V gene	J gene	D gene	CDR3 protein	CDR3 DNA
.	TRBV29-1	TRBJ1-2	TRBD1	CSVGTGNYGYTF	TGCAGCGTGGGGACAGGGAACTATGGCTACACCTTC
.	TRBV30	TRBJ1-1	.	CAWTGENTEAFF	TGTGCCTGGACAGGAGAGAACACTGAAGCTTTCTTT
medium-sized	TRBV9	TRBJ2-1	TRBD1	CASSSGQGRRGEQFF	TGTGCCAGCAGCTCCGGACAGGGTCGAAGGGGTGAGCAGTTCTTC
.	TRBV12-3/TRBV12-4	TRBJ2-7	.	CASRPGLTSYEQYF	TGTGCCAGCAGACCGGGGCTCACCTCCTACGAGCAGTACTTC
medium-sized	TRBV5-1	TRBJ1-6	.	CASSWGQLQNSPLHF	TGCGCCAGCAGCTGGGGACAATTGCAGAATTCACCCCTCCACTTT
medium-sized	TRBV6-2/TRBV6-3	TRBJ1-5	.	CASSYEAAHQPQHF	TGTGCCAGCAGTTACGAGGCGGCGCATCAGCCCCAGCATTTT
medium-sized	TRBV28	TRBJ1-6	.	CATGDLHF	TGTGCCACCGGGGACCTCCACTTT
.	TRBV20-1	TRBJ2-7	.	CSAYSGEGSYEQYF	TGCAGTGCTTATAGCGGAGAGGGGTCCTACGAGCAGTACTTC
few	TRBV13	TRBJ1-2	.	CASSLGGRAGSYTF	TGTGCCAGCAGCTTAGGGGGTAGAGCCGGGAGCTACACCTTC
.	TRBV9	TRBJ2-1	TRBD2	CASSDGRVYNEQFF	TGTGCCAGCAGTGATGGGAGGGTCTACAATGAGCAGTTCTTC
many	TRBV27	TRBJ1-2	.	CASSKQGSSSPYGYTF	TGTGCCAGCAGCAAGCAGGGGTCCTCATCTCCGTATGGCTACACCTTC
.	TRBV3-1	TRBJ2-5	.	CASSQSETQYF	TGTGCCAGCAGCCAGAGCGAGACCCAGTACTTC
.	TRBV15	TRBJ1-6	.	CATSREGSSNSPLHF	TGTGCCACCAGCAGAGAAGGCAGTTCAAATTCACCCCTCCACTTT
many	TRBV18	TRBJ1-1	.	CASSHSSVPDMNTEAFF	TGTGCCAGCTCCCACAGCAGTGTACCAGACATGAACACTGAAGCTTTCTTT
few	TRBV19	TRBJ1-5	TRBD1	CASSLRDRSNQPQHF	TGTGCCAGTAGTCTACGGGACAGAAGCAATCAGCCCCAGCATTTT
medium-sized	TRBV30	TRBJ1-6	TRBD1	CAWRRDRDSPLHF	TGTGCCTGGAGACGGGACAGGGATTCACCCCTCCACTTT
few	TRBV19	TRBJ2-5	.	CASSKSLPGTNKGTQYF	TGTGCCAGTAGTAAGTCCCTCCCGGGAACAAACAAGGGGACCCAGTACTTC
medium-sized	TRBV6-6	TRBJ2-1	TRBD2	CASSKSGRAFGNEQFF	TGTGCCAGCAGTAAAAGCGGGAGGGCCTTCGGTAATGAGCAGTTCTTC